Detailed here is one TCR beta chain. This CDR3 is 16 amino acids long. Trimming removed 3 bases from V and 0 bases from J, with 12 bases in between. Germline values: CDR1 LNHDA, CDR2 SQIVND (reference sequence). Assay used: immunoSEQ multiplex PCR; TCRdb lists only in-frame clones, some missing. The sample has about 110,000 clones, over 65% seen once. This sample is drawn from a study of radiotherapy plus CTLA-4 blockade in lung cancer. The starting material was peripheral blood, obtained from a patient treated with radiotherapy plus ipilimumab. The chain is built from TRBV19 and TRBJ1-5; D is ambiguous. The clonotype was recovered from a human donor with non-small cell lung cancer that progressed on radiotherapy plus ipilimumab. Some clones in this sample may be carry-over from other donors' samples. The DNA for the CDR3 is TGTGCCAGTAGTATTGCCAGACCTTATAGCAATCAGCCCCAGCATTTT. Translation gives CASSIARPYSNQPQHF. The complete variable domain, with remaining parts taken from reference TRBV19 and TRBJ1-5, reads DGGITQSPKYLFRKEGQNVTLSCEQNLNHDAMYWYRQDPGQGLRLIYYSQIVNDFQKGDIAEGYSVSREKKESFPLTVTSAQKNPTAFYLCASSIARPYSNQPQHFGDGTRLSIL.